A single sample gave rise to the 17 T cell receptor beta chains below, sequenced in a study of T cell changes during pregnancy in multiple sclerosis. Data came from immunoSEQ multiplex PCR; TCRdb stores just in-frame clones and leaves some out. The sample contains about 40,000 clones, roughly nine tenths of which appear only once. The starting material was CD4+ T cells from peripheral blood mononuclear cells, obtained in the third trimester of pregnancy. Every receptor here comes from a female donor with multiple sclerosis, enrolled in a pregnancy study.

This clone was observed once. The gene calls are TRBV10-1 and TRBJ2-2, with 11 bases identical to TRBD2. The CDR3 is 16 amino acids. Germline V gene sequence: CDR1 WNHNN, CDR2 SYGVQD (reference sequence). Trimming removed 3 bases from V and 7 bases from J; junction bases left unmatched: 7. The CDR3 nucleotides read TGCGCCAGCAGTGAAGGAGTAGCGGGAGGGCTCGGGGAGCTGTTTTTT. This gives the protein CASSEGVAGGLGELFF.

This rearrangement joins TRBV6-5 to TRBJ1-1; no firm D call. This CDR3 has 12 residues. With 5 bases removed from V and 5 bases from J, the gap between germline ends came to 9 bases. The germline V gene encodes CDR1 MNHEY and CDR2 SVGAGI. The DNA of the CDR3 is TGTGCCAGCAGTCAACTCGGGACTGAAGCTTTCTTT. It encodes CASSQLGTEAFF.

V gene TRBV4-2 combines with J gene TRBJ2-1; weak D call: TRBD2 (5 bases). V shed 4 bases and J shed 0 bases, with 13 bases lying between them. CDR1 is LGHNA, CDR2 YNFKEQ, per germline. The CDR3 has 16 residues. Here the CDR3 DNA reads TGTGCCAGCAGCCCCAGGCTAGCCAGCTCCTACAATGAGCAGTTCTTC. This codes for CASSPRLASSYNEQFF.

CDR3 nucleotides: TGTGCCAGCAGGTTCGGAGAACAAGTAGATACGCAGTATTTT. It translates to CASRFGEQVDTQYF. The chain has TRBV6-1 and TRBJ2-3; no firm D call. Looked up from germline, CDR1 is MNHNS and CDR2 is SASEGT. Trimming took 6 bases from V and 5 from J, leaving 15 bases between them. The CDR3 is made up of 14 amino acids.

The sample holds one count of this clone. This chain links TRBV7-2 with TRBJ2-1, with 7 nucleotides matching TRBD2. CDR3 size: 15 residues. Unmatched junction bases numbered 4, after V lost 1 base and J lost 4 bases. Germline V gene data show CDR1 as SGHTA and CDR2 as FQGNSA. CDR3 nucleotides: TGTGCCAGCAGCTTAGGCGGGAGCGATTACAATGAGCAGTTCTTC. This gives the protein CASSLGGSDYNEQFF.

This clone is a singleton in its sample. The chain employs TRBV27 and TRBJ2-1; D might be TRBD2 (6 bases). CDR1 and CDR2 (germline): MNHEY, SMNVEV (reference sequence). Trimming stripped 7 bases from V and 0 bases from J, with 19 bases between. The CDR3 sequence is 17 residues long. The DNA of the CDR3 is TGTGCCAGCACTCCCCTATCGGGGGTGAGCTCCTACAATGAGCAGTTCTTC. Protein sequence: CASTPLSGVSSYNEQFF.

Remarks on this clone: The same CDR3 arises from other DNA sequences in this sample as well. The rearrangement links TRBV15 to TRBJ2-7; possible D gene TRBD1, 5 bases. The CDR3 consists of 14 residues. Trimming shortened V by 1 base and J by 2 bases, and 9 bases separated the two germline ends. CDR1 and CDR2 from the germline V gene are LNHNV and YYDKDF (reference sequence). The CDR3 coding sequence is TGTGCCACCAGCAGAGTCGGCAGGGCCTACGAGCAGTACTTC. This encodes CATSRVGRAYEQYF.

This clone has a single count. The chain has TRBV10-3 and TRBJ2-3, with D uncertain. CDR1 is ENHRY, CDR2 SYGVKD, per germline. V was trimmed by 11 bases and J by 10 bases, leaving 25 bases between them. CDR3 length equals 14 residues. The CDR3 DNA reads TGTGCCTCCCTTTGGAGTCTCCCCTTTTGGGCGCAGTATTTT. Residues: CASLWSLPFWAQYF.

The gene calls are TRBV11-2 and TRBJ2-1; 10 positions agree with TRBD2. V trimming: 1 base; J trimming: 2 bases; junction bases outside the gene matches: 2. The CDR3 loop spans 16 amino acids. The germline gives CDR1 SGHAT, CDR2 FQNNGV. The CDR3 region is CASSLVLAGAYNEQFF. The CDR3 coding sequence is TGTGCCAGCAGCTTAGTTCTAGCGGGAGCCTACAATGAGCAGTTCTTC. The entire variable domain, with the rest obtained from reference TRBV11-2 and TRBJ2-1, is as follows: EAGVAQSPRYKIIEKRQSVAFWCNPISGHATLYWYQQILGQGPKLLIQFQNNGVVDDSQLPKDRFSAERLKGVDSTLKIQPAKLEDSAVYLCASSLVLAGAYNEQFFGPGTRLTVL.

This chain joins TRBV30 and TRBJ2-1; tentative D call: TRBD2 (5 bases). Germline CDR1 is GTSNPN and CDR2 is SVGIG (reference sequence). This CDR3 region has 16 residues. V was shortened by 0 bases and J by 0 bases, with 12 bases between the two germline ends. CDR3 in amino acids: CAWSVGRASSYNEQFF. CDR3 coding DNA: TGTGCCTGGAGTGTAGGGCGGGCAAGCTCCTACAATGAGCAGTTCTTC.

V is TRBV7-9 and J is TRBJ2-3; 8 nucleotides agree with TRBD2. The CDR3 has 16 amino acids. CDR1 is SEHNR, CDR2 FQNEAQ, per germline (reference sequence). Trimming took 5 bases from V and 0 from J; bases not matched to a gene: 7. The DNA for the CDR3 is TGTGCCAGCAGCACACGAGCGGGAGCTAGCACAGATACGCAGTATTTT. Protein sequence: CASSTRAGASTDTQYF.

The J gene is TRBJ2-7, the V gene TRBV7-2, with 9 positions matching TRBD1. V dropped 5 bases and J dropped 0; count of bases not matched to a gene: 8. The CDR3 covers 16 residues. The germline V gene has CDR1 SGHTA and CDR2 FQGNSA. The CDR3 loop reads CASSAQGAGNSYEQYF. CDR3 nucleotide sequence: TGTGCCAGCAGCGCACAGGGGGCCGGGAACTCCTACGAGCAGTACTTC.

This clone has a single count. The chain combines TRBV18 with TRBJ2-2, with 10 bases matching TRBD2. The V gene end was trimmed by 3 bases and the J gene end by 6 bases; junction bases not matched to a gene: 7. This CDR3 region has 16 residues. CDR1 KGHSH and CDR2 LQKENI come from the germline V gene. CDR3 DNA: TGTGCCAGCTCACCCTGGACTAGCGGTTCGGCCGGGGAGCTGTTTTTT. As protein: CASSPWTSGSAGELFF.

V is TRBV18 and J is TRBJ2-5, with D possibly being TRBD2 (5 bases). CDR1 and CDR2 (germline): KGHSH, LQKENI. This CDR3 contains 16 residues. Trimming left V 2 bases short and J 4 bases short, with 17 bases between. CDR3 DNA sequence: TGTGCCAGCTCACCAGCCCTGGGGAGCTTGGGAGAGACCCAGTACTTC. This translates into CASSPALGSLGETQYF.

The chain is built from TRBV7-6 and TRBJ2-7, with a weak D call TRBD2 (5 bases). CDR3 length: 16 residues. The V and J ends lost 5 bases and 0 bases respectively, with 17 bases between them. Germline assignment: CDR1 SGHVS and CDR2 FNYEAQ. CDR3 DNA sequence: TGTGCCAGCAGCGCTCTAGCCGCCCTAAGCTCCTACGAGCAGTACTTC. It yields the protein CASSALAALSSYEQYF.

The rearrangement links TRBV5-1 to TRBJ1-2; the D is unclear. The CDR3 runs 14 residues. V was trimmed by 0 bases and J by 3 bases, leaving 9 bases between them. Germline V CDR1 and CDR2: SGHRS, YFSETQ. The CDR3 sequence is CASSLAPEDYGYTF. CDR3 sequence (DNA): TGCGCCAGCAGCTTGGCTCCGGAGGACTATGGCTACACCTTC.

The genes are TRBV5-6 and TRBJ1-2; D is perhaps TRBD1 (5 bases). The CDR3 covers 14 residues. Trimming removed 1 base from V and 8 bases from J, with 15 bases in between. Germline V gene lookup returns CDR1 SGHDT and CDR2 YYEEEE. The CDR3 spells CASSLWWQGGGYTF. Here the CDR3 DNA reads TGTGCCAGCAGCTTGTGGTGGCAGGGTGGAGGCTACACCTTC.